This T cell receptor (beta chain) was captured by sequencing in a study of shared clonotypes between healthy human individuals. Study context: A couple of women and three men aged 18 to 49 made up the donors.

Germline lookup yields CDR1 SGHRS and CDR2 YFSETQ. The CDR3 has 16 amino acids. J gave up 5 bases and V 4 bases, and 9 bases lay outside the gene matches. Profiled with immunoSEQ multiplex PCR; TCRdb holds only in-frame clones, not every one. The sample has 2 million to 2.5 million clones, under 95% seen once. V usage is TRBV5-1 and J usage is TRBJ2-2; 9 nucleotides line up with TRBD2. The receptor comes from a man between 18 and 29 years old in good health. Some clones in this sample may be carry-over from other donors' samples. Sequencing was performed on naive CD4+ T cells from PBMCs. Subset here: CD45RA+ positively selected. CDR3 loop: CASSPDVAGGTGELFF. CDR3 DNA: TGCGCCAGCAGCCCGGACGTGGCGGGGGGGACCGGGGAGCTGTTTTTT.